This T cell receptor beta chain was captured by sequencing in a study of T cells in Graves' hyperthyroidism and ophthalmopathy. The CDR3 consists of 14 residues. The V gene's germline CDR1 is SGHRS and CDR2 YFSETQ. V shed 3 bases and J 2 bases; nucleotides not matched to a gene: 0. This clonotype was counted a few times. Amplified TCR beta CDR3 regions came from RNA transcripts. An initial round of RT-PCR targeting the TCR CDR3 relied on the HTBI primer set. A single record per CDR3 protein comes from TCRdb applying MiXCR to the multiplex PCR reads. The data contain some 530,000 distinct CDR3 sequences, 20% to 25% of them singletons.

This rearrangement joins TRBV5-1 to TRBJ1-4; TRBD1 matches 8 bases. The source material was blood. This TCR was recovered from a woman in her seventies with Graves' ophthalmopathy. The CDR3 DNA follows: TGCGCCAGCAGCTGGACAGGGACTAATGAAAAACTGTTTTTT. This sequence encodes CASSWTGTNEKLFF. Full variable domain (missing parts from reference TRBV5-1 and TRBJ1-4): KAGVTQTPRYLIKTRGQQVTLSCSPISGHRSVSWYQQTPGQGLQFLFEYFSETQRNKGNFPGRFSGRQFSNSRSEMNVSTLELGDSALYLCASSWTGTNEKLFFGSGTQLSVL.